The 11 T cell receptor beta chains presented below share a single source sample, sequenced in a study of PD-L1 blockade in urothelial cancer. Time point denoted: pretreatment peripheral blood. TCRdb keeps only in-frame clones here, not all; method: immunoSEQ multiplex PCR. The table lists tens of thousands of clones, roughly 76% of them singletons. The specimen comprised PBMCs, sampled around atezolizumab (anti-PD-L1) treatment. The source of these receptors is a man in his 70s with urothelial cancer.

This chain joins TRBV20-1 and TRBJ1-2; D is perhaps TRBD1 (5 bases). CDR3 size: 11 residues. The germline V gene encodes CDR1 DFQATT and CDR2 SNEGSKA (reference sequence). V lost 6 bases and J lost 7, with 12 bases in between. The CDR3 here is CSAYSGFGYTF. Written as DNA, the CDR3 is TGCAGTGCATACTCAGGGTTTGGCTACACCTTC.

CDR3 in amino acids: CATSSPGQPNTGELFF. CDR3 bases: TGTGCCACCAGCAGTCCGGGACAGCCTAACACCGGGGAGCTGTTTTTT. The J gene is TRBJ2-2, the V gene TRBV15, with 7 bases lining up with TRBD1. The CDR3 is 16 residues long. Germline assignment: CDR1 LNHNV and CDR2 YYDKDF (reference sequence). V dropped 3 bases and J dropped 2; count of bases not matched to a gene: 6.

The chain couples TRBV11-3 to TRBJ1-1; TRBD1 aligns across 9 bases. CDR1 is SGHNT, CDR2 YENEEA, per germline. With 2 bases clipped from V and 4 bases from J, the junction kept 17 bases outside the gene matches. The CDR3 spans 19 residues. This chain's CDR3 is CASSLSAVFGTGYFTEAFF. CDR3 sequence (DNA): TGTGCCAGCAGCTTATCTGCCGTTTTTGGGACAGGGTATTTCACTGAAGCTTTCTTT.

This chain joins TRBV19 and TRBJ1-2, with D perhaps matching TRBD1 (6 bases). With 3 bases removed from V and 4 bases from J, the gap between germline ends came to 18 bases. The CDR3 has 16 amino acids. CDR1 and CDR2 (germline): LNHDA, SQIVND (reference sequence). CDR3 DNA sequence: TGTGCCAGTAGTATCTACCCGGACAGTGGACTCTATGGCTACACCTTC. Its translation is CASSIYPDSGLYGYTF.

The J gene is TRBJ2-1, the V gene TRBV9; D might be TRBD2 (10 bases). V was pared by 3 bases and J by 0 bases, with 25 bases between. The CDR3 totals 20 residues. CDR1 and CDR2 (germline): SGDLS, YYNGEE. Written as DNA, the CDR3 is TGTGCCAGCAGCGCGACAGGGGGTACTAGCGGGGCGAGCTCCTACAATGAGCAGTTCTTC. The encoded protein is CASSATGGTSGASSYNEQFF.

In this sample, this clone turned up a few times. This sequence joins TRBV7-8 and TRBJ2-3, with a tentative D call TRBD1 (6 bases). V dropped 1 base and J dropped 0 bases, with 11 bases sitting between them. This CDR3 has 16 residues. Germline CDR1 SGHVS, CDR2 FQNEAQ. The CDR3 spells CASSLEGETSTDTQYF. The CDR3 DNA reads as TGTGCCAGCAGCTTAGAGGGGGAGACTAGCACAGATACGCAGTATTTT.

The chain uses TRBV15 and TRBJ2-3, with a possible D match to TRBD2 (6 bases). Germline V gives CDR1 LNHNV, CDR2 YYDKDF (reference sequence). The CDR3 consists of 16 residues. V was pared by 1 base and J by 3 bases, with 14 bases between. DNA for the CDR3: TGTGCCACCAGCAGAGGAGGAGGGATTAGGACAGATACGCAGTATTTT. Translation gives CATSRGGGIRTDTQYF.

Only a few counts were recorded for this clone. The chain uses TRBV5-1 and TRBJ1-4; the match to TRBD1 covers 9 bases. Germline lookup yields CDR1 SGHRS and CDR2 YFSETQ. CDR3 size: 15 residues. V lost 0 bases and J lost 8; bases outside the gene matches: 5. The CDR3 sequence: CASSLGTGENEKLFF. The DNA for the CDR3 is TGCGCCAGCAGCTTGGGGACAGGGGAAAACGAAAAACTGTTTTTT.

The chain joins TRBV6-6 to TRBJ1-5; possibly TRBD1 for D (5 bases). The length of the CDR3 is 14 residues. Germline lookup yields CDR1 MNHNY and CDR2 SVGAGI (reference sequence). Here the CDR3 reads CASGAGVSNQPQHF. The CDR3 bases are TGTGCGTCCGGGGCGGGGGTAAGCAATCAGCCCCAGCATTTT.

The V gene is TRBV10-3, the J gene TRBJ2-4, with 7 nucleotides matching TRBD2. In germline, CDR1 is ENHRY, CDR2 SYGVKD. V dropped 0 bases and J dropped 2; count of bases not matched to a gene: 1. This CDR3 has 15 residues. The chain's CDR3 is CAISESGLPKNIQYF. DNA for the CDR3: TGTGCCATCAGTGAGTCGGGACTACCCAAAAACATTCAGTACTTC.

CDR3: CASSKNRGRETQYF. Here the CDR3 DNA reads TGTGCCAGTAGTAAGAACAGGGGGCGTGAAACCCAGTACTTC. The chain uses TRBV19 and TRBJ2-5, with TRBD1 matching 9 bases. Germline CDR1 reads LNHDA; CDR2 reads SQIVND (reference sequence). The CDR3 contains 14 residues. J was trimmed by 8 bases and V by 4 bases; bases with no gene match: 8.